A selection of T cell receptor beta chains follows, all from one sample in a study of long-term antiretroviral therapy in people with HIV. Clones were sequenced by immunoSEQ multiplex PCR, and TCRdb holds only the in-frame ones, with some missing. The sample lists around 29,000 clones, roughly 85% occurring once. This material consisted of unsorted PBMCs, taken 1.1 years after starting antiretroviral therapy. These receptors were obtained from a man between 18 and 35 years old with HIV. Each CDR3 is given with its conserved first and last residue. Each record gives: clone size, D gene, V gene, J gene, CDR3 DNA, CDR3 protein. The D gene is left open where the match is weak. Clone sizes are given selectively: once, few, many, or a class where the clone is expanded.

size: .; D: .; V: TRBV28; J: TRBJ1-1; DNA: TGTGCCAGCAGTTTCCCGGGCGGTGAAGCTTTCTTT; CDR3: CASSFPGGEAFF
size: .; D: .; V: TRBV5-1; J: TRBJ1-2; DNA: TGCGCCAGCAGCGACGCCGGGACGGAGAACTATGGCTACACCTTC; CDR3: CASSDAGTENYGYTF
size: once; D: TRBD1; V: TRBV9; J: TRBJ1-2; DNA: TGTGCCAGCAGCGGGTCCCGGGACAGAGTTAACTATGGCTACACCTTC; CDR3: CASSGSRDRVNYGYTF
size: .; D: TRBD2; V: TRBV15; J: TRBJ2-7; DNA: TGTGCCACCAGCAGATCGGGACTAGCACACGAGCAGTACTTC; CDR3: CATSRSGLAHEQYF
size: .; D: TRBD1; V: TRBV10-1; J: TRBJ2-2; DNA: TGCGCCAGCAGTGAGTCTTCAGGGGGCCACACCGGGGAGCTGTTTTTT; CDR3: CASSESSGGHTGELFF
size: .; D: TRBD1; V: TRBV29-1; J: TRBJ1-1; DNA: TGCAGCGTGGGGGGACAGTACTCTTGGCGAGCTTTCTTT; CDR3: CSVGGQYSWRAFF
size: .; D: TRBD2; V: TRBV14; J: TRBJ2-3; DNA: TGTGCCAGCAGCCCCCTGGAAGGAGCGGGAGAGACAGATACGCAGTATTTT; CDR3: CASSPLEGAGETDTQYF
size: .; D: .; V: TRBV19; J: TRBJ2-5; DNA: TGTGCCAGTAGTATTAACTTGTCAGGGCAAGAGACCCAGTACTTC; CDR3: CASSINLSGQETQYF
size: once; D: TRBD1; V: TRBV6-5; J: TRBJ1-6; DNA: TGTGCCAGCAGTTACGGGACAGGGGATAATTCACCCCTCCACTTT; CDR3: CASSYGTGDNSPLHF
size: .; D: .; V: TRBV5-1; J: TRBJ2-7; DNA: TGCGCCAGCAGTTATGACAGTCCGCGCGAGCAGTACTTC; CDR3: CASSYDSPREQYF
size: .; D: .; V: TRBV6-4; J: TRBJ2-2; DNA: TGTGCCAGCAGTCCGTACGGGGGTCGTAGCGGGGAGCTGTTTTTT; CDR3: CASSPYGGRSGELFF
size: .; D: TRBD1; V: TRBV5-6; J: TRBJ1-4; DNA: TGTGCCAGCAGCCTAGGCCCGGGACAGGGGGTTGAAAAACTGTTTTTT; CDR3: CASSLGPGQGVEKLFF
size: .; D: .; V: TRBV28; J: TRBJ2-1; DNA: TGTGCCAGCAGTACTCAGGGACCGTGGGATGAGCAGTTCTTC; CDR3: CASSTQGPWDEQFF
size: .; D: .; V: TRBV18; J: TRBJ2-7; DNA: TGTGCCAGCTCATCCGGGGCAGGGGTTGGGGAGCAGTACTTC; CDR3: CASSSGAGVGEQYF
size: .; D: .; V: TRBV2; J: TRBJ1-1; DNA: TGTGCCAATTCACAGGGTCCGAACACTGAAGCTTTCTTT; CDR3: CANSQGPNTEAFF
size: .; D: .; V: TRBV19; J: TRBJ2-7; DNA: TGTGCCAGTAGTATAGTCAGCGAGCAGTACTTC; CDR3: CASSIVSEQYF
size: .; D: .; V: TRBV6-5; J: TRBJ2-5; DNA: TGTGCCAGCCAGCAGTCGAGGGGCCACCAAGAGACCCAGTACTTC; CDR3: CASQQSRGHQETQYF
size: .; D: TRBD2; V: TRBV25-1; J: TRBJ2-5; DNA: TGTGCCAGCAGTGAGCTCGGACTAGCGAGCCAAGAGACCCAGTACTTC; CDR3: CASSELGLASQETQYF
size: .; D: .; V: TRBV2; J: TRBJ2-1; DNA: TGTGCCAGCAGCGAGGGGGTAACTAGCCCCTACAATGAGCAGTTCTTC; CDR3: CASSEGVTSPYNEQFF
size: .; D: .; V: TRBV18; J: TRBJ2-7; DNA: TGTGCCAGCTCACTCTGGACACAGAACATCTACGAGCAGTACTTC; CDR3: CASSLWTQNIYEQYF
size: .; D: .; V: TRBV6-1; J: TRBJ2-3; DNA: TGTGCCAGCAGTGAACCTGGGGGCACAGATACGCAGTATTTT; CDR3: CASSEPGGTDTQYF
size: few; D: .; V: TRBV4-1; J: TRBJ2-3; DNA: TGCGCCAGCAGCCACCGAACTAGTTCCCGAGATACGCAGTATTTT; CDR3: CASSHRTSSRDTQYF
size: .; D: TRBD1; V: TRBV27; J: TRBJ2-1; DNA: TGTGCCAGTGGACAGGGTACCTACAATGAGCAGTTCTTC; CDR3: CASGQGTYNEQFF
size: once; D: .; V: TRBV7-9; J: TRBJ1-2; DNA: TGTGCCAGCAGCCCCGGCCGTTACCAGGCCTATGGCTACACCTTC; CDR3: CASSPGRYQAYGYTF